Below, 15 T cell receptor beta chains from the same sample are listed, as sequenced in a study of T cell changes during pregnancy in multiple sclerosis. Generated by immunoSEQ multiplex PCR, the TCRdb table keeps only in-frame clones and is missing some. There are about 110,000 clones in the sample; roughly 92% occur only once, and roughly 0.78% lies in the top ten. The sequencing used peripheral blood, collected in the third trimester of pregnancy. The origin of the receptors is a female donor in good health, enrolled as a control in a pregnancy study.

The rearrangement uses TRBV7-2 and TRBJ2-3; 8 nucleotides line up with TRBD1. Germline loops: CDR1 SGHTA, CDR2 FQGNSA. This CDR3 contains 14 residues. The junction had 2 bases not matched to a gene; V was cut back by 5 bases and J by 1 base. Here the CDR3 DNA reads TGTGCCAGCAGCCAGGGGGCGGGCACAGATACGCAGTATTTT. Encoded protein: CASSQGAGTDTQYF.

V usage is TRBV9 and J usage is TRBJ2-2, with no clear D. V dropped 1 base and J dropped 5 bases, with 12 bases sitting between them. The CDR3 has 15 amino acids. Germline CDR1 and CDR2: SGDLS and YYNGEE. The CDR3 DNA reads TGTGCCAGCAGCGTAACGTCAGGTGCTACCGGGGAGCTGTTTTTT. Amino acids: CASSVTSGATGELFF.

This sequence joins TRBV21-1 and TRBJ1-1; the D segment call TRBD1 is taken from the table without a DNA check. TRBV21-1 is labeled a pseudogene. The CDR3 loop spans 13 amino acids. This chain's CDR3 is CASSKTANTEAFF. CDR3 sequence (DNA): TGTGCCAGCAGCAAGACAGCTAACACTGAAGCTTTCTTT.

The genes are TRBV5-4 and TRBJ2-5; the match to TRBD2 covers 8 bases. From germline, CDR1 is SGHNT and CDR2 YYREEE (reference sequence). V shed 4 bases and J 5 bases; nucleotides not matched to a gene: 13. This CDR3 comprises 16 residues. The CDR3 is CASSREGGGLRETQYF. As DNA, the CDR3 is TGTGCCAGCAGCCGGGAGGGCGGGGGGCTCCGGGAGACCCAGTACTTC.

The rearrangement joins TRBV6-5 to TRBJ1-6, with 7 bases that match TRBD1. J lost 5 bases, V lost 7 bases, and 8 bases had no gene match. This CDR3 region has 15 residues. CDR1 and CDR2 (germline): MNHEY, SVGAGI. The CDR3, as DNA: TGTGCCAGCACCCTTACAGGGGTAGATAATTCACCCCTCCACTTT. It is translated as CASTLTGVDNSPLHF.

The rearrangement uses TRBV18 and TRBJ1-2, with unresolved D. CDR3 length: 15 residues. V was cut by 2 bases and J by 4 bases, with 14 bases left in between. The V gene's germline CDR1 is KGHSH and CDR2 LQKENI. In nucleotides, the CDR3 is TGTGCCAGCTCACCAATTGAAACGGGAGGCTATGGCTACACCTTC. It specifies CASSPIETGGYGYTF.

J is TRBJ1-1 and V is TRBV15; perhaps TRBD1 as D (6 bases). Trimming took 1 base from V and 1 from J, leaving 16 bases between them. Germline CDR1 LNHNV, CDR2 YYDKDF (reference sequence). This CDR3 contains 17 residues. CDR3 nucleotide sequence: TGTGCCACCAGCAGAGGGGGGCAGGGGAGGGGGAACACTGAAGCTTTCTTT. Amino acid sequence: CATSRGGQGRGNTEAFF. Variable domain in full (rest from reference TRBV15 and TRBJ1-1): DAMVIQNPRYQVTQFGKPVTLSCSQTLNHNVMYWYQQKSSQAPKLLFHYYDKDFNNEADTPDNFQSRRPNTSFCFLDIRSPGLGDTAMYLCATSRGGQGRGNTEAFFGQGTRLTVV.

This chain connects TRBV4-1 to TRBJ2-2; D gene ambiguous. The CDR3 has 16 residues. Trimming stripped 2 bases from V and 0 bases from J, with 10 bases between. From germline, CDR1 is MGHRA and CDR2 YSYEKL. CDR3: CASSQSRTANTGELFF. The CDR3, as DNA: TGCGCCAGCAGCCAAAGCCGAACAGCGAACACCGGGGAGCTGTTTTTT.

The V call is TRBV18, the J call TRBJ1-1; tentative D call: TRBD1 (6 bases). The CDR3 runs to 14 residues. From germline, CDR1 is KGHSH and CDR2 LQKENI. V shed 3 bases and J shed 5 bases, with 13 bases lying between them. CDR3 amino acids: CASSPPQGGTEAFF. CDR3 bases: TGTGCCAGCTCACCCCCACAGGGTGGGACTGAAGCTTTCTTT.

This clone has just one count. This chain uses TRBV7-6 with TRBJ1-1; TRBD1 might be the D (5 bases). CDR1 and CDR2 from the germline V gene are SGHVS and FNYEAQ. The CDR3 extends over 15 amino acids. The V gene lost 5 bases and the J gene lost 2 bases, with 15 bases spanning the gap. The CDR3: CASSTSTATNTEAFF. Here the CDR3 DNA reads TGTGCCAGCAGCACCTCGACAGCGACAAACACTGAAGCTTTCTTT.

The gene calls are TRBV9 and TRBJ2-1, with a tentative D call TRBD2 (7 bases). V was cut by 3 bases and J by 5 bases, with 15 bases left in between. The germline V gene encodes CDR1 SGDLS and CDR2 YYNGEE. The CDR3 has 15 amino acids. In DNA, the CDR3 is TGTGCCAGCAGCGCAAAGGGGGGGCCGCACAATGAGCAGTTCTTC. It codes for CASSAKGGPHNEQFF. Based on the CDR3 plus reference TRBV9 and TRBJ2-1, the full variable domain is DSGVTQTPKHLITATGQRVTLRCSPRSGDLSVYWYQQSLDQGLQFLIQYYNGEERAKGNILERFSAQQFPDLHSELNLSSLELGDSALYFCASSAKGGPHNEQFFGPGTRLTVL.

V and J are TRBV2 and TRBJ1-6, with a weak D call TRBD1 (6 bases). The CDR3 length is 14 residues. Germline CDR1 reads SNHLY; CDR2 reads FYNNEI. V lost 5 bases, J lost 7 bases, and 12 bases lay in between. The CDR3: CASSSGQRNSPLHF. The CDR3 DNA sequence: TGTGCCAGCAGTAGCGGACAGCGGAATTCACCCCTCCACTTT.

The chain couples TRBV5-1 to TRBJ2-7; 10 bases match TRBD1. This CDR3 spans 15 amino acids. Looked up from germline, CDR1 is SGHRS and CDR2 is YFSETQ. The junction had 5 bases not matched to a gene; V was cut back by 0 bases and J by 5 bases. CDR3 residues: CASSLAWDRGNEQYF. In DNA, the CDR3 is TGCGCCAGCAGCTTGGCGTGGGACAGGGGTAACGAGCAGTACTTC.

The chain links TRBV5-8 to TRBJ2-1; a possible D gene is TRBD1 (5 bases). The CDR3 is 13 amino acids. Germline CDR1 SGHTS, CDR2 YDEGEE. Trimming took 5 bases from V and 10 from J, leaving 16 bases between them. The CDR3 loop reads CASRIRGLEEQFF. The CDR3 coding sequence is TGTGCCAGCAGAATAAGGGGCCTCGAGGAGCAGTTCTTC. The full variable domain, its missing parts supplied by reference TRBV5-8 and TRBJ2-1, is EAGVTQSPTHLIKTRGQQATLRCSPISGHTSVYWYQQALGLGLQFLLWYDEGEERNRGNFPPRFSGRQFPNYSSELNVNALELEDSALYLCASRIRGLEEQFFGPGTRLTVL.

This clone was seen a few times. DNA of the CDR3: TGTGCCAGTAGAGAGAATGAAAAACTGTTTTTT. The encoded protein is CASRENEKLFF. The chain combines TRBV19 with TRBJ1-4; D is undetermined. V was cut by 6 bases and J by 5 bases, with 4 bases left in between. In germline, CDR1 is LNHDA, CDR2 SQIVND (reference sequence). CDR3 length equals 11 residues.